Listed below are T cell receptor beta chains from one sample, sequenced in a study of T cell responses to AZD1222 COVID-19 vaccine. TCRdb keeps only in-frame clones here, not all; method: immunoSEQ multiplex PCR. In the table there are approximately 94,000 clones, around 87% of which are singletons. The sequenced sample was peripheral blood, obtained on day 0 of MenACWY control vaccination. The receptors were sampled from an adult in good health. CDR3s include the opening cysteine and the closing phenylalanine or tryptophan. A D gene is named only where the DNA matches it firmly. Clone size is not always given. Where it is, it says once, few, many or a class for expanded clones.

D gene: NA
clone size: NA
V gene: TRBV4-3
J gene: TRBJ2-7
CDR3 protein: CASSQDSHTAYEQYF
CDR3 DNA: TGCGCCAGCAGCCAAGATTCCCACACTGCCTACGAGCAGTACTTC

D gene: NA
clone size: NA
V gene: TRBV6-5
J gene: TRBJ2-5
CDR3 protein: CASSYGQRSQETQYF
CDR3 DNA: TGTGCCAGCAGTTACGGACAGAGATCCCAAGAGACCCAGTACTTC

D gene: TRBD1
clone size: NA
V gene: TRBV5-4
J gene: TRBJ2-5
CDR3 protein: CASSLRTGRSQETQYF
CDR3 DNA: TGTGCCAGCAGTCTAAGGACAGGAAGATCCCAAGAGACCCAGTACTTC

D gene: TRBD1
clone size: NA
V gene: TRBV7-2
J gene: TRBJ1-5
CDR3 protein: CASSLEGAGNQPQHF
CDR3 DNA: TGTGCCAGCAGCTTAGAGGGGGCGGGCAATCAGCCCCAGCATTTT

D gene: NA
clone size: NA
V gene: TRBV18
J gene: TRBJ2-3
CDR3 protein: CASSPGGTDTQYF
CDR3 DNA: TGTGCCAGCTCACCTGGCGGCACAGATACGCAGTATTTT

D gene: NA
clone size: NA
V gene: TRBV9
J gene: TRBJ1-4
CDR3 protein: CASSVGSNEKLFF
CDR3 DNA: TGTGCCAGCAGCGTAGGGAGTAATGAAAAACTGTTTTTT

D gene: NA
clone size: NA
V gene: TRBV6-5
J gene: TRBJ1-3
CDR3 protein: CASSYSYSGNTIYF
CDR3 DNA: TGTGCCAGCAGTTACTCCTACTCTGGAAACACCATATATTTT

D gene: TRBD1
clone size: once
V gene: TRBV28
J gene: TRBJ1-2
CDR3 protein: CASTYGQGAYGYTF
CDR3 DNA: TGTGCCAGCACCTACGGACAGGGCGCATACGGCTACACCTTC

D gene: NA
clone size: NA
V gene: TRBV5-5
J gene: TRBJ1-2
CDR3 protein: CASSLDPTFHYTF
CDR3 DNA: TGTGCCAGCAGCTTAGACCCAACCTTTCACTACACCTTC

D gene: TRBD1
clone size: NA
V gene: TRBV2
J gene: TRBJ1-1
CDR3 protein: CASRPRTGGSTEAFF
CDR3 DNA: TGTGCCAGCAGACCCAGGACAGGGGGCTCGACTGAAGCTTTCTTT

D gene: NA
clone size: NA
V gene: TRBV5-1
J gene: TRBJ1-4
CDR3 protein: CASSVRRVDEKLFF
CDR3 DNA: TGCGCCAGCAGCGTCCGGCGGGTAGATGAAAAACTGTTTTTT

D gene: TRBD1
clone size: NA
V gene: TRBV10-2
J gene: TRBJ1-5
CDR3 protein: CASRDRGLHPQHF
CDR3 DNA: TGCGCCAGCAGAGACAGGGGTCTCCACCCCCAGCATTTT

D gene: NA
clone size: once
V gene: TRBV12-3/TRBV12-4
J gene: TRBJ1-2
CDR3 protein: CASSWRPGDGYTF
CDR3 DNA: TGTGCCAGCAGTTGGCGACCTGGGGATGGCTACACCTTC